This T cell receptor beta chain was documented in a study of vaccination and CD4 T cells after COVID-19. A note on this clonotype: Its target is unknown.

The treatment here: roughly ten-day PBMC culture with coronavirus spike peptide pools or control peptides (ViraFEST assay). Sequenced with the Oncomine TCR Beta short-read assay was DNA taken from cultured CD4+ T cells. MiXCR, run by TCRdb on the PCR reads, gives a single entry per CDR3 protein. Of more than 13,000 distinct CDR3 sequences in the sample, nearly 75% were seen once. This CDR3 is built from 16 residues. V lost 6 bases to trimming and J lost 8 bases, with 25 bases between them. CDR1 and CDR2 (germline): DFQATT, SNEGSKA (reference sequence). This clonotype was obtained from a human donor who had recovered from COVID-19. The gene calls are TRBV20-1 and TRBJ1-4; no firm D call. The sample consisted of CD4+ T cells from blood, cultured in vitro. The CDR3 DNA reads TGCAGTGCGGCCCCGAGGACGTCCCCGGACGAAGAAAAACTGTTTTTT. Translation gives CSAAPRTSPDEEKLFF.